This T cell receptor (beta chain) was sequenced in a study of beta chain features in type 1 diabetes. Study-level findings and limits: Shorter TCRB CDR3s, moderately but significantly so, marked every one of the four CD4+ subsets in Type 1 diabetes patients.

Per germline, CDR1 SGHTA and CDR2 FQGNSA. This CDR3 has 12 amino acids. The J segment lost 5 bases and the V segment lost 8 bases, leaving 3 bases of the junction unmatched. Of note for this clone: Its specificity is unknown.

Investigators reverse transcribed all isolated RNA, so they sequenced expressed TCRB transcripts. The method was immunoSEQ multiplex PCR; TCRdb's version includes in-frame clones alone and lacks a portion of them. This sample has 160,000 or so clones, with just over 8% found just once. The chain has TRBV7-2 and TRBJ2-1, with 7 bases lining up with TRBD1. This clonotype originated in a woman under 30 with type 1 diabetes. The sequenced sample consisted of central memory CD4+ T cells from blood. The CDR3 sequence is CASEQGHNEQFF. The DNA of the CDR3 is TGTGCCAGCGAACAGGGGCACAATGAGCAGTTCTTC.